The subject of this entry is one T cell receptor beta chain. Its antigen is currently unknown. The CDR3 is 14 amino acids. Roughly 9.5 milliliters of peripheral blood were drawn from each donor into EDTA-treated tubes. A minimum of 6 million PBMCs was isolated per sample. This specimen comes from a study of blood T cells in healthy people across ages. Study results and caveats: The study found more naive CD4+ cells and higher diversity in long-lived than aged donors.

Combining a sample-barcoded 5' primer with a J-beta primer mix, a second PCR ran for roughly 7 to 11 cycles. Every cDNA was tagged by a template-switch adaptor with 12 random nucleotides. TCRdb fed the 5' RACE reads into MiXCR, producing one record per CDR3 protein. The repertoire holds approximately 680,000 distinct CDR3 sequences, with about 32% as singletons. This sequence joins TRBV12-3 or TRBV12-4 and TRBJ2-5; 7 bases are shared with TRBD1. The J call is in doubt because the DNA end fits TRBJ2-7 better. Specimen: blood. The sequence came from a woman aged 80 or older in good health. The CDR3 loop reads CASSLAGGFFEQYF. CDR3 coding DNA: TGTGCCAGCAGTTTGGCAGGGGGATTTTTCGAGCAGTACTTC.